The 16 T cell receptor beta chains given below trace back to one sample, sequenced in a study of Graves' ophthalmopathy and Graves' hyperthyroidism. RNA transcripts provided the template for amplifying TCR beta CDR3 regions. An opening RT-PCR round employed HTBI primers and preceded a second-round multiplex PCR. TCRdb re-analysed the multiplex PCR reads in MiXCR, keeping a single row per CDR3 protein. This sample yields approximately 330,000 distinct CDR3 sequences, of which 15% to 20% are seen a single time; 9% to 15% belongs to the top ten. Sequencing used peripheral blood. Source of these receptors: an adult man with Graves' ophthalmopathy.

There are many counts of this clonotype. CDR3 sequence: CASSPMGGGPYEQYF. In DNA form, the CDR3 reads TGTGCCAGTAGTCCGATGGGAGGGGGCCCATACGAGCAGTACTTC. The J gene is TRBJ2-7, the V gene TRBV19; D is perhaps TRBD1 or TRBD2 (7 bases each). This CDR3 comprises 15 residues. From germline, CDR1 is LNHDA and CDR2 SQIVND (reference sequence). V dropped 5 bases and J dropped 4 bases, with 18 bases sitting between them.

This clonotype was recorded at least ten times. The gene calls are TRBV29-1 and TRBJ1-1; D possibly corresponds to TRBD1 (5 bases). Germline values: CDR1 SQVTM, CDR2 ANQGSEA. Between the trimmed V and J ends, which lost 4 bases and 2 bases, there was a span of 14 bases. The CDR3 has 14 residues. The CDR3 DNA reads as TGCAGCGTTGGACAGCCCCCTCTTAACACTGAAGCTTTCTTT. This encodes CSVGQPPLNTEAFF.

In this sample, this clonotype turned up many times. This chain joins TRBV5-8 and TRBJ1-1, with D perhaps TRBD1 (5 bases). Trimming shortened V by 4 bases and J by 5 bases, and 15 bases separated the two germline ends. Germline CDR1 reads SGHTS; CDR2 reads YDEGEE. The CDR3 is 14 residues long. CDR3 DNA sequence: TGTGCCAGCAGCCGTTCAAGGGGTTCAACTGAAGCTTTCTTT. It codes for CASSRSRGSTEAFF.

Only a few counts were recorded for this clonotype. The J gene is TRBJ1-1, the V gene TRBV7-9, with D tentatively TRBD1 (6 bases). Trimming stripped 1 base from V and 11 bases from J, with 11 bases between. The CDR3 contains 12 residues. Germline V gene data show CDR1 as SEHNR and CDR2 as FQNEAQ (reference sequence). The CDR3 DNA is TGTGCCAGCAGCTTAGGAGGGGGGGCGGCTTTCTTT. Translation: CASSLGGGAAFF.

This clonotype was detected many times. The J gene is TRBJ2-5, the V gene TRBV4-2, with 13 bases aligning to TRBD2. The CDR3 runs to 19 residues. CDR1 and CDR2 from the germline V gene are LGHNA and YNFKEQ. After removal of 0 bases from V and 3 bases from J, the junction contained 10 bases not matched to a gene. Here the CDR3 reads CASSQDAGTSGMDEETQYF. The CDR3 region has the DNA TGTGCCAGCAGCCAAGATGCAGGGACTAGCGGGATGGATGAAGAGACCCAGTACTTC.

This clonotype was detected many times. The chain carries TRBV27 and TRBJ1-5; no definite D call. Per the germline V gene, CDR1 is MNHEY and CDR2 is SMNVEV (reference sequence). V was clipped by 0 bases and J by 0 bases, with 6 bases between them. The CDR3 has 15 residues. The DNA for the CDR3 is TGTGCCAGCAGTTTATCAGGGATTAGCAATCAGCCCCAGCATTTT. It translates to CASSLSGISNQPQHF.

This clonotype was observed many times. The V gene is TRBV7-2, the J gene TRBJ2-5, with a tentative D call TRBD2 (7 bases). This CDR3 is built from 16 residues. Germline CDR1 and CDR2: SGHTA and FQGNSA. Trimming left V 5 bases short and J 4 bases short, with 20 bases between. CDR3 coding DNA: TGTGCCAGCAGCGGGAGGGCTAGGGGGAGTCGAGAGACCCAGTACTTC. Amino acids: CASSGRARGSRETQYF.

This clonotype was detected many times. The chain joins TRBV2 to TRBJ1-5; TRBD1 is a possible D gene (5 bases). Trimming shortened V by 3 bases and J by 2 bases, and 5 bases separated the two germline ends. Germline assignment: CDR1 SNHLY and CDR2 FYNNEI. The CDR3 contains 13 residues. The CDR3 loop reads CASSDRGNQPQHF. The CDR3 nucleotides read TGTGCCAGCAGTGACAGGGGCAATCAGCCCCAGCATTTT.

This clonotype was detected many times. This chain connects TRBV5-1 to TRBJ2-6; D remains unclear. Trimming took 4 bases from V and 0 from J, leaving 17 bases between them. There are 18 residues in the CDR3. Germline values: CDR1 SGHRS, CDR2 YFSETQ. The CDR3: CASSPRTGTSSGANVLTF. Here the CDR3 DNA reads TGCGCCAGCAGCCCCCGGACGGGTACGTCCTCTGGGGCCAACGTCCTGACTTTC.

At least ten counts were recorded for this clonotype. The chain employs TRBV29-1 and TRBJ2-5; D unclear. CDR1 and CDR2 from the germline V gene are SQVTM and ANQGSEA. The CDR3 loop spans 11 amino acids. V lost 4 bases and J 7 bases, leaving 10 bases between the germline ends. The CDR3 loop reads CSVGGSGTQYF. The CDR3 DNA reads TGCAGCGTTGGAGGATCAGGGACCCAGTACTTC.

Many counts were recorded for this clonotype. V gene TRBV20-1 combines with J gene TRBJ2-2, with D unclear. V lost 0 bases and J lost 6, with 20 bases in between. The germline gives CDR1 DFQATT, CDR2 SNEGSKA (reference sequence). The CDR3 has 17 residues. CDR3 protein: CSARDLGQPIISGELFF. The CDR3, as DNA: TGCAGTGCTAGAGATTTAGGTCAGCCCATTATATCCGGGGAGCTGTTTTTT.

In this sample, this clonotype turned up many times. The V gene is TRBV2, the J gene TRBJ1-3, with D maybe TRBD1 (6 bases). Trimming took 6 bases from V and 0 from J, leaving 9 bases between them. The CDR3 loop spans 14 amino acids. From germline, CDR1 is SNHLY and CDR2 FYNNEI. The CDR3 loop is CASRATGSGNTIYF. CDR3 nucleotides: TGTGCCAGCAGGGCGACAGGCTCTGGAAACACCATATATTTT.

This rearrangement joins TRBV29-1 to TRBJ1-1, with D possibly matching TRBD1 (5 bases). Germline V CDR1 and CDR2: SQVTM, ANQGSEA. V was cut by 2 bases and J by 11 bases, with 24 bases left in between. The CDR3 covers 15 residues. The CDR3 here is CSVESLGQGNRVAFF. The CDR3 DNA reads TGCAGCGTTGAAAGTCTGGGGCAGGGAAATCGTGTGGCTTTCTTT.

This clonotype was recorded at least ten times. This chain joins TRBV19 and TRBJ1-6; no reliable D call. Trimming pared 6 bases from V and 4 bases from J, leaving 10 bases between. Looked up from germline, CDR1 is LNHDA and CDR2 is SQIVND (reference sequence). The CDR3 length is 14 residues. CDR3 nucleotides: TGTGCCAGTAGCGTCAGAGAGTATAATTCACCCCTCCACTTT. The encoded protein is CASSVREYNSPLHF. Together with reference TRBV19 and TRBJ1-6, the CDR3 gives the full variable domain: DGGITQSPKYLFRKEGQNVTLSCEQNLNHDAMYWYRQDPGQGLRLIYYSQIVNDFQKGDIAEGYSVSREKKESFPLTVTSAQKNPTAFYLCASSVREYNSPLHFGNGTRLTVT.

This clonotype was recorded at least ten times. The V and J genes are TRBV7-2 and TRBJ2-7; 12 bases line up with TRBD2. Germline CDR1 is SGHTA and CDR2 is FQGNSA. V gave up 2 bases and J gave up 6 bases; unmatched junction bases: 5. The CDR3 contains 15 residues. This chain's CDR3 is CASSLLLAGGGEQYF. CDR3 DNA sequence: TGTGCCAGCAGCTTACTCCTAGCGGGAGGGGGCGAGCAGTACTTC.

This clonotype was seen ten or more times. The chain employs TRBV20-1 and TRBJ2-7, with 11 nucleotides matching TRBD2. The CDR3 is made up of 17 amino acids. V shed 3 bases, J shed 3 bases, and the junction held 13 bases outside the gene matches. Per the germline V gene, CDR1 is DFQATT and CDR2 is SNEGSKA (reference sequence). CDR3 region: CSASRLAGGRGLYEQYF. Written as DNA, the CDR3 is TGCAGTGCTAGTCGGCTAGCGGGGGGCCGGGGTCTCTACGAGCAGTACTTC.